The 21 T cell receptor beta chains in this list originate from one sample, sequenced in a study of blood T cell repertoires in COVID-19. Sequencing was performed with immunoSEQ multiplex PCR; in TCRdb, only in-frame clones are kept and a portion is missing. The repertoire includes 50,000 to 60,000 clones, about 85% of them detected once, and around 6.6% sits in the top ten. The sequenced sample was peripheral blood. The receptors derive from a man between 65 and 80 years old with active COVID-19.

The CDR3 reads CASSPQSSNQPQHF. The CDR3 coding sequence is TGTGCCAGCAGTCCCCAGTCTAGCAATCAGCCCCAGCATTTT. This chain uses TRBV2 with TRBJ1-5; D not resolved. V was trimmed by 5 bases and J by 0 bases, leaving 8 bases between them. Germline V gene sequence: CDR1 SNHLY, CDR2 FYNNEI. The CDR3 is 14 amino acids.

The chain uses TRBV15 and TRBJ1-4; D is ambiguous. The CDR3 is 14 amino acids. The germline gives CDR1 LNHNV, CDR2 YYDKDF (reference sequence). Trimming took 0 bases from V and 0 from J, leaving 2 bases between them. CDR3 in amino acids: CATSRDSTNEKLFF. The CDR3 nucleotides read TGTGCCACCAGCAGAGACTCAACTAATGAAAAACTGTTTTTT. The complete variable domain, with remaining parts taken from reference TRBV15 and TRBJ1-4, reads DAMVIQNPRYQVTQFGKPVTLSCSQTLNHNVMYWYQQKSSQAPKLLFHYYDKDFNNEADTPDNFQSRRPNTSFCFLDIRSPGLGDTAMYLCATSRDSTNEKLFFGSGTQLSVL.

V is TRBV7-2 and J is TRBJ2-2, with a possible D match to TRBD2 (7 bases). The CDR3 is 17 amino acids. The V gene's germline CDR1 is SGHTA and CDR2 FQGNSA. V was cut by 6 bases and J by 3 bases, with 20 bases left in between. As DNA, the CDR3 is TGTGCCAGCAGTACCTTCATGGGGGGGCCGTACACCGGGGAGCTGTTTTTT. It translates to CASSTFMGGPYTGELFF.

The chain employs TRBV20-1 and TRBJ1-4; D might be TRBD1 (6 bases). This CDR3 has 13 residues. With 3 bases removed from V and 4 bases from J, the gap between germline ends came to 9 bases. Germline CDR1 DFQATT, CDR2 SNEGSKA (reference sequence). This CDR3 is CSASGQLNEKLFF. DNA for the CDR3: TGCAGTGCTAGTGGACAGCTTAATGAAAAACTGTTTTTT.

V and J are TRBV11-2 and TRBJ2-7; D is undetermined. Germline assignment: CDR1 SGHAT and CDR2 FQNNGV. There are 13 residues in the CDR3. Trimming stripped 1 base from V and 5 bases from J, with 9 bases between. The CDR3 coding sequence is TGTGCCAGCAGCTTAGGAGAGGTTAACGAGCAGTACTTC. Protein: CASSLGEVNEQYF.

The CDR3 loop is CASSFRGELNTEAFF. As DNA, the CDR3 is TGCGCCAGCAGCTTCAGGGGGGAGCTAAACACTGAAGCTTTCTTT. The chain has TRBV5-1 and TRBJ1-1; 7 bases are a match to TRBD1. There are 15 residues in the CDR3. V lost 2 bases to trimming and J lost 2 bases; unmatched junction nucleotides: 6. CDR1 is SGHRS, CDR2 YFSETQ, per germline.

The rearrangement uses TRBV5-1 and TRBJ2-1; D is perhaps TRBD1 (5 bases). Per the germline V gene, CDR1 is SGHRS and CDR2 is YFSETQ. V lost 1 base, J lost 2 bases, and 13 bases lay in between. The CDR3 sequence is 16 residues long. The CDR3 region is CASSLLSRGPYNEQFF. Written as DNA, the CDR3 is TGCGCCAGCAGCTTGTTATCAAGGGGTCCCTACAATGAGCAGTTCTTC.

The V gene is TRBV6-5, the J gene TRBJ1-6, with 7 bases matching TRBD1. V gave up 3 bases and J gave up 9 bases; unmatched junction bases: 5. Germline loops: CDR1 MNHEY, CDR2 SVGAGI. The CDR3 extends over 14 amino acids. The CDR3 bases are TGTGCCAGCAGTTATGGGACAGCCAGTTCACCCCTCCACTTT. Translated: CASSYGTASSPLHF.

This chain links TRBV6-5 with TRBJ2-7, with D perhaps TRBD1 (6 bases). The germline CDR1 and CDR2 sequences are MNHEY and SVGAGI. V was clipped by 6 bases and J by 0 bases, with 12 bases between them. CDR3 length: 14 amino acids. Written as DNA, the CDR3 is TGTGCCAGCAGCGGCCGGGACAACTCCTACGAGCAGTACTTC. Translation gives CASSGRDNSYEQYF.

DNA of the CDR3: TGCGCCAGCAGCGAAGGGTACTCGAACACCGGGGAGCTGTTTTTT. Protein product: CASSEGYSNTGELFF. This chain links TRBV4-1 with TRBJ2-2; the D is unclear. CDR3 length: 15 amino acids. Deletions cut 5 bases from V and 0 bases from J, with 10 bases between. Germline CDR1 MGHRA, CDR2 YSYEKL.

The CDR3 is CATSVGAALTDTQYF. CDR3 coding DNA: TGTGCCACCAGTGTAGGGGCAGCCCTCACAGATACGCAGTATTTT. The chain is built from TRBV24-1 and TRBJ2-3, with D possibly matching TRBD1 (5 bases). Per germline, CDR1 KGHDR and CDR2 SFDVKD. The CDR3 runs 15 residues. V was cut by 5 bases and J by 2 bases, with 13 bases left in between.

This rearrangement joins TRBV2 to TRBJ2-7; D possibly corresponds to TRBD2 (5 bases). Per the germline V gene, CDR1 is SNHLY and CDR2 is FYNNEI. V was clipped by 5 bases and J by 2 bases, with 7 bases between them. The CDR3 extends over 12 amino acids. CDR3 protein: CASSWETYEQYF. CDR3 coding DNA: TGTGCCAGCAGTTGGGAGACCTACGAGCAGTACTTC.

The V and J genes are TRBV30 and TRBJ1-3; no clear D gene. Germline values: CDR1 GTSNPN, CDR2 SVGIG (reference sequence). This CDR3 has 13 residues. V gave up 0 bases and J gave up 2 bases, with 5 bases separating them. CDR3 DNA sequence: TGTGCCTGGAGTGTACCAGCTGGAAACACCATATATTTT. Protein product: CAWSVPAGNTIYF.

The chain is built from TRBV10-3 and TRBJ1-3; D is unresolved. Trimming took off 10 bases at V and 0 bases at J, with 10 bases between the two ends. CDR1 and CDR2 (germline): ENHRY, SYGVKD. The CDR3 runs 13 residues. The CDR3 loop is CASARDSGNTIYF. CDR3 in DNA: TGTGCCAGCGCTCGCGACTCTGGAAACACCATATATTTT.

The chain joins TRBV19 to TRBJ2-2; 7 bases line up with TRBD1. The J segment lost 4 bases and the V segment lost 7 bases, leaving 9 bases of the junction unmatched. Germline V gene data show CDR1 as LNHDA and CDR2 as SQIVND (reference sequence). The CDR3 extends over 15 amino acids. The CDR3 bases are TGTGCCAGTAACGGCCCGGGACAGATCACCGGGGAGCTGTTTTTT. Translated: CASNGPGQITGELFF.

This clone was detected only a few times. This rearrangement joins TRBV5-1 to TRBJ2-1; 11 bases fit TRBD2. The CDR3 totals 19 residues. Per the germline V gene, CDR1 is SGHRS and CDR2 is YFSETQ. The trim removed 1 base at V and 0 bases at J, leaving 9 bases unmatched. The CDR3 DNA sequence: TGCGCCAGCAGCTTGCCTCTAGCGGGGGGCGAGAGCTCCTACAATGAGCAGTTCTTC. Translation: CASSLPLAGGESSYNEQFF.

This chain links TRBV6-5 with TRBJ2-1; D gene unclear. CDR3 length: 15 residues. V was cut by 5 bases and J by 0 bases, with 11 bases left in between. CDR1 is MNHEY and CDR2 is SVGAGI in the germline V gene. CDR3 nucleotide sequence: TGTGCCAGCAGTATACAGACGAGCTCCTACAATGAGCAGTTCTTC. Encoded protein: CASSIQTSSYNEQFF.

The J gene is TRBJ2-3, the V gene TRBV19; TRBD2 is a possible D gene (5 bases). There are 14 residues in the CDR3. Deletions cut 3 bases from V and 0 bases from J, with 7 bases between. Germline CDR1 reads LNHDA; CDR2 reads SQIVND (reference sequence). CDR3 sequence reads: CASSMTGSTDTQYF. The CDR3 DNA sequence: TGTGCCAGTAGTATGACGGGGAGCACAGATACGCAGTATTTT.

In DNA form, the CDR3 reads TGCGCCAGCAGCTTGGCTAAGAGCGGGGCCCGATACAATGAGCAGTTCTTC. Its protein product is CASSLAKSGARYNEQFF. The gene calls are TRBV5-1 and TRBJ2-1; 7 positions agree with TRBD2. CDR3 length equals 17 residues. Trimming removed 0 bases from V and 4 bases from J; junction bases left unmatched: 10. Germline lookup yields CDR1 SGHRS and CDR2 YFSETQ.

The chain employs TRBV7-8 and TRBJ2-2; TRBD2 might be the D (6 bases). CDR3 length equals 15 residues. Germline lookup yields CDR1 SGHVS and CDR2 FQNEAQ. Trimming took off 5 bases at V and 6 bases at J, with 16 bases between the two ends. The CDR3 DNA follows: TGTGCCAGCAGCCGTGCCGGGACTCAAGCCGGGGAGCTGTTTTTT. This translates into CASSRAGTQAGELFF.

The rearrangement joins TRBV6-6 to TRBJ1-1; 8 nucleotides line up with TRBD1. V lost 9 bases and J lost 10; bases outside the gene matches: 22. The CDR3 length is 16 residues. CDR1 and CDR2 from the germline V gene are MNHNY and SVGAGI (reference sequence). In nucleotides, the CDR3 is TGTGCCAGAACGAGGACAGGGAAAAAGTCTCGGGTCGGAGCTTTCTTT. Residues: CARTRTGKKSRVGAFF.